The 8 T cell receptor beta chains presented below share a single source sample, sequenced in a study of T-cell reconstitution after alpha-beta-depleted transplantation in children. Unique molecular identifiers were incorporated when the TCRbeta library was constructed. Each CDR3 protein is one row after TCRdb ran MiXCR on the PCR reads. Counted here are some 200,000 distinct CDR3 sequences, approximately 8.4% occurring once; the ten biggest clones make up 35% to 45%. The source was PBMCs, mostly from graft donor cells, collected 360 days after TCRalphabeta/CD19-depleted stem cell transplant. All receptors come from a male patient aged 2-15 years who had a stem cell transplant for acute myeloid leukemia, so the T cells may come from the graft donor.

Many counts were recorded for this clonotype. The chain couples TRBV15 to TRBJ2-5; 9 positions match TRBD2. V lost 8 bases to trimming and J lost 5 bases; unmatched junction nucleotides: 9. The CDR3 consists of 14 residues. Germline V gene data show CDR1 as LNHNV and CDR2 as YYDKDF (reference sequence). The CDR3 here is CATGTGLAKETQYF. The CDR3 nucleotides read TGTGCCACCGGGACCGGACTAGCGAAGGAGACCCAGTACTTC.

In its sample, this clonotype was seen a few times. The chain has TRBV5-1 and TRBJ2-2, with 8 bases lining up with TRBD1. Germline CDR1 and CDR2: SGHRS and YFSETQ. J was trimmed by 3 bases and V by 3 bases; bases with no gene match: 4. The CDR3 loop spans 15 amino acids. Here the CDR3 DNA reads TGCGCCAGCAGCTACGCGGACAGGGACACCGGGGAGCTGTTTTTT. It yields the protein CASSYADRDTGELFF.

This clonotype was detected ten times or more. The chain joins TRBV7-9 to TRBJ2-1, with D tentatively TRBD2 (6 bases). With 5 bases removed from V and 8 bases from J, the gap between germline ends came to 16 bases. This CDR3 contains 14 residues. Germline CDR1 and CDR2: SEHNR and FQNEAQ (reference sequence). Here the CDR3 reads CASSLREIAHEQFF. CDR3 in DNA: TGTGCCAGCAGCCTCCGGGAGATCGCCCATGAGCAGTTCTTC.

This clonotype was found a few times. Written as DNA, the CDR3 is TGCGCCAGCAGCTTTAATGGTAACACCGGGGAGCTGTTTTTT. This translates into CASSFNGNTGELFF. The chain employs TRBV5-1 and TRBJ2-2; D unclear. Trimming took off 2 bases at V and 2 bases at J, with 7 bases between the two ends. CDR1 and CDR2 from the germline V gene are SGHRS and YFSETQ. This CDR3 has 14 residues.

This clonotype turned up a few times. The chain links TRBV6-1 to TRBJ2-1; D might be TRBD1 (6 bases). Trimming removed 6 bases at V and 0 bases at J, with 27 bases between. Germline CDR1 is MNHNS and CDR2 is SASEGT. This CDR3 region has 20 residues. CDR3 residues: CASSETGSPLFTSSYNEQFF. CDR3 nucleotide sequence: TGTGCCAGCAGCGAAACAGGGTCCCCACTATTTACTAGCTCCTACAATGAGCAGTTCTTC.

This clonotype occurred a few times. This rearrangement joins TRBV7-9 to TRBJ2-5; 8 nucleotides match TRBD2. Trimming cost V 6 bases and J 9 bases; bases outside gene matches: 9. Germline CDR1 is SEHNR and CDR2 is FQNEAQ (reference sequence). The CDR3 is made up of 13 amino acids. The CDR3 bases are TGTGCCAGCAGGGGACTAGGACCAGGTTCCCAGTACTTC. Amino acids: CASRGLGPGSQYF.

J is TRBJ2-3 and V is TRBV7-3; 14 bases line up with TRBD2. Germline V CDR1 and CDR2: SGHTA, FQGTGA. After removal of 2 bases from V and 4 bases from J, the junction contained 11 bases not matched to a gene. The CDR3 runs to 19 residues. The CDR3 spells CASSLAPLGTSGSSDTQYF. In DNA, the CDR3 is TGTGCCAGCAGCTTAGCCCCCTTGGGGACTAGCGGGAGTTCAGATACGCAGTATTTT. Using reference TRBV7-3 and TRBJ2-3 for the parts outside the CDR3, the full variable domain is GAGVSQTPSNKVTEKGKYVELRCDPISGHTALYWYRQSLGQGPEFLIYFQGTGAADDSGLPNDRFFAVRPEGSVSTLKIQRTERGDSAVYLCASSLAPLGTSGSSDTQYFGPGTRLTVL.

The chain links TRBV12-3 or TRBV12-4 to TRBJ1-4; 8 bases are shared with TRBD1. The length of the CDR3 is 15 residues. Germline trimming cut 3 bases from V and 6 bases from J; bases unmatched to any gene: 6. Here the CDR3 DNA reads TGTGCCAGCAGTTTGGACAGGGCAGAGGATGAAAAACTGTTTTTT. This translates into CASSLDRAEDEKLFF.